This T cell receptor (beta chain) was obtained from a study of T cell repertoires in cytomegalovirus infection. About the study: Through public TCR beta signatures, both CMV infection and matching HLA type were indicated.

Trimming stripped 4 bases from V and 7 bases from J, with 14 bases between. CDR3 size: 13 residues. The germline CDR1 and CDR2 sequences are SQVTM and ANQGSEA. This clonotype was seen ten or more times. Each CDR3 protein gets one entry after TCRdb re-called the reads with MiXCR. This table has 150,000 to 200,000 distinct CDR3 sequences, approximately 15% appearing once. This sequence was found in a human donor in good health (CMV status not recorded). Some clones in this sample may be carry-over from other donors' samples. Specimen: PBMCs. The chain carries TRBV29-1 and TRBJ2-4; unclear D gene. CDR3 bases: TGCAGCGTTGTAGGGCAAAATAGGAACATTCAGTACTTC. Its translation: CSVVGQNRNIQYF.